The clone carrying this T cell receptor beta chain occurred a few times. The antigen is unknown. These data are taken from a study of human T cells and chemical hapten exposure. Study-level points and caveats: There was no change with DPC sensitization in TCRs above 1 in 1000 frequency.

Indicated time point: pre-sensitization, week 0. Treatment here: therapeutic diphenylcyclopropenone sensitization with weekly scalp DPC. The CDR3 runs to 15 residues. Germline-derived CDR1 and CDR2 are LGHNA and YSLEER. The ends were cut back, 2 bases at V and 0 bases at J, with 7 bases in the middle. TCRdb itself ran the RACE reads through MiXCR, one entry per CDR3 protein. The sample has 87,000 or so distinct CDR3 sequences; around 9.6% are singletons. The chain joins TRBV4-3 to TRBJ1-4; no clear D. This sequence originates from a middle-aged woman with alopecia areata. Some clones in this sample may be carry-over from other donors' samples. The source material was whole blood, sampled in connection with sensitization to the hapten diphenylcyclopropenone (DPC). The CDR3 region is CASSQSRPTNEKLFF. The CDR3 DNA reads TGCGCCAGCAGCCAATCCAGACCAACTAATGAAAAACTGTTTTTT.